Sequencing of this T cell receptor (beta chain) was carried out in a study of response to subunit inactivated influenza vaccine. Study-wide results and limits: Researchers suggested that each seasonal influenza vaccination recruits few new T cells.

Turning to this clonotype: Its target is not known.

TCRdb called the RT-PCR reads again in MiXCR, with one record for every CDR3 protein. The repertoire consists of some 500,000 distinct CDR3 sequences, with under 15% occurring once and the leading ten covering around 14%. CDR3 size: 15 residues. Germline V gene lookup returns CDR1 DFQATT and CDR2 SNEGSKA (reference sequence). The J segment lost 4 bases and the V segment lost 4 bases, leaving 3 bases of the junction unmatched. The sequence derives from a man between 45 and 60 years old who received an inactivated influenza vaccine. The rearrangement joins TRBV20-1 to TRBJ2-1; 14 nucleotides align to TRBD2. The specimen was PBMCs from blood, collected about 40 days after vaccination. CDR3 loop: CSAMRTSGRYNEQFF. Written as DNA, the CDR3 is TGCAGTGCTATGCGGACTAGCGGGAGGTACAATGAGCAGTTCTTC.